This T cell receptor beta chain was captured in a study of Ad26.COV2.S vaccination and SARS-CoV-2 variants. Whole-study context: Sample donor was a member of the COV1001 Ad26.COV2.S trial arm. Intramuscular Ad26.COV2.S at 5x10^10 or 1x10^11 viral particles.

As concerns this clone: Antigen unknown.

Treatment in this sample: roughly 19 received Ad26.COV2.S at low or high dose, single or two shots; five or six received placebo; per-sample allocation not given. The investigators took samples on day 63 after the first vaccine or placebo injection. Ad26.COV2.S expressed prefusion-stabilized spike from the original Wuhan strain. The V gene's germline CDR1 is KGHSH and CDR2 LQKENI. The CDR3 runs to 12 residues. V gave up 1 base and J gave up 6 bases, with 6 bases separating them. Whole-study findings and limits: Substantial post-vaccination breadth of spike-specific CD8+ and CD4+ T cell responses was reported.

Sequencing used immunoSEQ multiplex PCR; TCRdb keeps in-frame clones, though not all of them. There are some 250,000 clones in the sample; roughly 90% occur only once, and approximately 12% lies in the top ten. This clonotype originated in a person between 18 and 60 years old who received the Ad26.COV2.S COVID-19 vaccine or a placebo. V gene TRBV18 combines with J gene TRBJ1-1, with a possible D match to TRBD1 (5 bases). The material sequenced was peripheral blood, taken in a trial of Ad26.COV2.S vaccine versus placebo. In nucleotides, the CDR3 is TGTGCCAGCTCACCACGGACATCTGAAGCTTTCTTT. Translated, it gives CASSPRTSEAFF.